The entry that follows covers one T cell receptor (beta chain) sequence. This clonotype was seen ten or more times. It lacks a known antigen. No much larger clone is present one base from it, and per-base qualities are unavailable. The sample originates from a study of T cells in Graves' hyperthyroidism and ophthalmopathy (dated by TCRdb to about 2019). Context from the whole study: Peripheral blood samples were taken at initial diagnosis, before any treatment was given. Whether ophthalmopathy could be predicted prospectively was tested in an independent validation cohort made up of 18 to 20 hyperthyroidism patients plus 17 patients who later progressed to ophthalmopathy. Thyroid tissue and blood T-cell repertoires from six Graves' hyperthyroidism patients were also compared in the study. TCR V-J signatures able to tell the groups apart were searched for in a discovery cohort of more than 90 patients, of whom over 40 had Graves' ophthalmopathy and some 60 had stable Graves' hyperthyroidism. The paper describes TCR Vbeta CDR3 sequencing of some 130 peripheral blood samples, made up of some 40 ophthalmopathy patients, around 78 hyperthyroidism patients and some 17 progressor patients. Following sampling, methimazole starting at 30 mg daily was given to hyperthyroidism patients, and high-dose intravenous methylprednisolone was given to ophthalmopathy patients. The 80 to 100 discovery patients were randomly divided into training and test sets at a 7:3 ratio.

Overall study results and their limits: Most expanded thyroid clonotypes (frequency above 0.001) were also detected in blood, a finding suggesting that blood repertoires may reflect thyroid immune responses. In validation, the model predicted progression to ophthalmopathy a median of about 5.9 months before onset, with approximately 68% sensitivity and roughly 77% specificity. Sample size was not statistically predetermined, and blinding of investigators to group allocation was not performed. A 13 V-J signature model separated ophthalmopathy from stable hyperthyroidism, with about 90% sensitivity and 81% to 82% specificity in cross-validation and 80%/75% in testing.

V loses 1 base of germline sequence and J loses 2 bases, and the interval between the two ends is 11 bases. Its CDR3 holds 15 amino acids, cysteine through phenylalanine. CDR3 DNA is the only sequence kept; it has 45 bases, read in frame from the first base. The germline V gene sets CDR1 to SNHLY and CDR2 to FYNNEI. TCR beta CDR3 regions were amplified from RNA transcripts. The TCR CDR3 was subjected to a first round of RT-PCR using the HTBI primer set and the Qiagen OneStep RT-PCR kit. Libraries were constructed in a second round of multiplex PCR, after which size selection and purification were carried out. Libraries were sequenced paired-end with 100 bp reads on an Illumina HiSeq2000. For the original study's pipeline: SOAPnuke was used to process the raw data, throwing out any read that contained adapters or uncalled bases, had a mean Phred below 15, or lacked an exact constant-primer or identifier match. COPE v1.2.5 was used to merge high-quality paired reads, and clonotypes were defined as unique nucleotide sequences. Clonotypes were aligned to IMGT TRBV, TRBD and TRBJ reference segments using MiTCR v1.1. The analysis included only V-J combinations with a frequency above 0.0001, which together covered around 99% of the repertoires. A TCS score was defined as the ratio of F50 (clonal expansion) to E x V (chaos), with BLOSUM62-based TCRdist applied between CDR3 peptides within each V-J. Welch's t-statistics and random forest reduced approximately 520 V-J features to some 14, which were used in a naive Bayes classifier (R e1071). TCRdb ran its own pipeline on the public reads, namely fastp trimming at Q25 and MiXCR clone calling, and kept in-frame beta chains. Entries are consolidated by CDR3 protein sequence, retaining the most common genes and DNA. TCRdb's processing, not the authors' own work, is the source of the V and J calls. Counted in this sample were over 300,000 distinct CDR3 sequences; around 14% of them appeared once. More than 9.5% of the sample is in the top ten clones.

Graves' hyperthyroidism was defined as stable when no progression to ophthalmopathy occurred over 18 months of follow-up. Hyperthyroidism patients were newly diagnosed, had a disease duration of under 2 months, and were aged 18 to 65 years. Any patient with an uncontrolled infection, another autoimmune disease, pregnancy or lactation was excluded. Diagnoses relied on clinical symptoms, serum thyroxine and TRAb, thyroid ultrasound and orbital computed tomography. PBMCs were separated from roughly 10 ml of fresh peripheral blood using Ficoll-Paque density gradient centrifugation. Total RNA was extracted with Trizol reagent, and quality was checked on an Agilent 2100 Bioanalyzer.

This sequence was found in a woman aged 55-70 years with Graves' hyperthyroidism. The sample was blood. The chain employs TRBV2 and TRBJ1-2; no D gene can be assigned with confidence. This receptor has the CDR3 CASSEVAGGNYGYTF. The DNA sequence reads TGTGCCAGCAGTGAAGTGGCAGGAGGGAACTATGGCTACACCTTC. With the portions outside the CDR3 filled from the reference TRBV2 and TRBJ1-2 genes, the complete variable region becomes EPEVTQTPSHQVTQMGQEVILRCVPISNHLYFYWYRQILGQKVEFLVSFYNNEISEKSEIFDDQFSVERPDGSNFTLKIRSTKLEDSAMYFCASSEVAGGNYGYTFGSGTRLTVV.